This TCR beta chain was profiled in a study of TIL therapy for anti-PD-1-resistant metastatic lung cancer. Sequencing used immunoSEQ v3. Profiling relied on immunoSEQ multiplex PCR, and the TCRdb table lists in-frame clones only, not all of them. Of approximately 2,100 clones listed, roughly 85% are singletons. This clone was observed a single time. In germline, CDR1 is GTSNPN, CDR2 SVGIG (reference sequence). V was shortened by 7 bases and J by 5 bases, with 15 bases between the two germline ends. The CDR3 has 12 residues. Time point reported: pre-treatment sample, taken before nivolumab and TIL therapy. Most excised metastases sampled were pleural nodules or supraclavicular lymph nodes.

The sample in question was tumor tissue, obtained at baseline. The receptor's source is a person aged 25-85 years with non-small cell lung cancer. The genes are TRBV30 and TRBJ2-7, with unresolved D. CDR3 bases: TGTGCCTCCTACAACGGTGTGAACGAGCAGTACTTC. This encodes CASYNGVNEQYF.